The subject of this entry is one T cell receptor beta chain. This sample is drawn from a study of blood T cell repertoires in COVID-19. The overall study: COVID-19 samples, acute and convalescent, were from the United States, Italy and Spain.

V was clipped by 0 bases and J by 3 bases; unmatched bases: 7. This CDR3 has 16 amino acids. Germline V lookup: CDR1 SGHDN, CDR2 FVKESK. The assay was immunoSEQ multiplex PCR, and TCRdb's table has in-frame clones only and misses some. This table has a few hundred thousand clones, around 91% appearing once. The chain recombines TRBV14 with TRBJ2-7; 8 bases map to TRBD2. The sample comprised PBMCs or T cells enriched from blood (not recorded which). This sequence originates from a man younger than 40 who had recovered from COVID-19. The CDR3 DNA is TGTGCCAGCAGCCAAGATTTGGGACTAGGAGTCTACGAGCAGTACTTC. It codes for CASSQDLGLGVYEQYF.